A single sample is the source of the 26 T cell receptor beta chains below, sequenced in a study of T cells in Graves' hyperthyroidism and ophthalmopathy. Amplified TCR beta CDR3 regions derived from RNA transcripts. The study used the HTBI primer set for a first-round RT-PCR of the TCR CDR3. TCRdb reanalysed the multiplex PCR reads using MiXCR and keeps one entry per CDR3 protein. This repertoire shows roughly 700,000 distinct CDR3 sequences, 14% found once; its top ten account for roughly a tenth. Input material: blood. These receptors were collected from a woman between 18 and 30 years old with Graves' hyperthyroidism.

There are a few counts of this clonotype. The V and J genes are TRBV19 and TRBJ1-5, with 8 bases fitting TRBD1. The CDR3 totals 15 residues. Unmatched junction bases numbered 8, after V lost 4 bases and J lost 6 bases. CDR1 is LNHDA and CDR2 is SQIVND in the germline V gene (reference sequence). The CDR3 region is CASSTFGQGSQPQHF. The DNA for the CDR3 is TGTGCCAGTAGTACCTTCGGACAGGGTAGTCAGCCCCAGCATTTT.

This clonotype was counted only a few times. At one end the junction does not follow the germline gene, possibly because of a read error. V is TRBV12-3 or TRBV12-4 and J is TRBJ2-2, with D uncertain. The CDR3 extends over 14 amino acids. The CDR3 DNA reads as TGTGCCAGCAGTTTATTCCCATTGGCCGGGCAGCTGTTTTTT. Translating gives CASSLFPLAGQLFF.

Concerning this clonotype itself: A read error may account for a junction end that differs from germline. This rearrangement joins TRBV2 to TRBJ1-1; TRBD1 might be the D (5 bases). From germline, CDR1 is SNHLY and CDR2 FYNNEI. The length of the CDR3 is 14 residues. Here the CDR3 DNA reads TGTGCCAGCAGGGAAGGGGCAATGAACACTGAAGCTTTCTTT. Protein product: CASREGAMNTEAFF.

This clonotype was found many times. This chain's CDR3 is CSARDRQGSNQPQHF. CDR3 in DNA: TGCAGTGCTAGAGACCGACAGGGGAGCAATCAGCCCCAGCATTTT. The V call is TRBV20-1, the J call TRBJ1-5, with 8 bases aligning to TRBD1. The ends lost 0 bases at V and 1 base at J; junction bases unmatched: 2. The CDR3 contains 15 residues. The germline CDR1 and CDR2 sequences are DFQATT and SNEGSKA (reference sequence).

This clonotype was observed many times. This chain uses TRBV27 with TRBJ2-3, with 11 nucleotides matching TRBD2. Per germline, CDR1 MNHEY and CDR2 SMNVEV (reference sequence). Germline trimming cut 2 bases from V and 3 bases from J; bases unmatched to any gene: 4. The CDR3 totals 16 residues. Here the CDR3 reads CASSLGVAGGTDTQYF. Written as DNA, the CDR3 is TGTGCCAGCAGTTTAGGGGTAGCGGGAGGGACAGATACGCAGTATTTT.

The DNA of the CDR3 is TGTGCCAGCAGTTATAACGACGGCCGCGACACTGAAGCTTTCTTT. Translating it yields CASSYNDGRDTEAFF. The chain links TRBV6-1 to TRBJ1-1; D call uncertain. Germline CDR1 and CDR2: MNHNS and SASEGT. The CDR3 totals 15 residues. V shed 5 bases and J shed 3 bases, with 16 bases lying between them.

The V call is TRBV7-9, the J call TRBJ1-1, with 10 positions matching TRBD1. The germline V gene has CDR1 SEHNR and CDR2 FQNEAQ (reference sequence). J lost 5 bases, V lost 4 bases, and 4 bases had no gene match. The CDR3 is made up of 14 amino acids. CDR3 coding DNA: TGTGCCAGCAGCTACCCGGGACAGGGGACTGAAGCTTTCTTT. This encodes CASSYPGQGTEAFF.

This clonotype appeared a few times. The chain links TRBV7-6 to TRBJ2-3; D could derive from TRBD1 or TRBD2 (5 bases each). Germline V gene sequence: CDR1 SGHVS, CDR2 FNYEAQ. Trimming left V 1 base short and J 9 bases short, with 20 bases between. The CDR3 totals 16 residues. This CDR3 reads CASSLGAPGPRETQYF. The CDR3, as DNA: TGTGCCAGCAGCTTAGGGGCCCCGGGGCCCAGGGAGACGCAGTATTTT.

The rearrangement links TRBV28 to TRBJ2-7; 8 positions match TRBD1. This CDR3 region has 14 residues. Germline-derived CDR1 and CDR2 are MDHEN and SYDVKM. J lost 7 bases, V lost 6 bases, and 11 bases had no gene match. In nucleotides, the CDR3 is TGTGCCAGCAGCCCGGGACAGGTGGGGAGGGAGCAGTACTTC. This encodes CASSPGQVGREQYF.

The V call is TRBV11-2, the J call TRBJ2-1, with D tentatively TRBD2 (6 bases). Trimming stripped 1 base from V and 5 bases from J, with 21 bases between. This CDR3 region has 18 residues. The germline V gene has CDR1 SGHAT and CDR2 FQNNGV. The CDR3 loop reads CASSLGHSGQRRHNEQFF. The CDR3 DNA reads TGTGCCAGCAGCTTAGGTCATAGCGGACAACGTCGACACAATGAGCAGTTCTTC.

This chain links TRBV7-2 with TRBJ2-2, with 8 bases identical to TRBD1. Germline assignment: CDR1 SGHTA and CDR2 FQGNSA. Trimming at V came to 4 bases and at J to 7 bases, leaving 11 bases not matched to a gene. This CDR3 has 16 amino acids. The CDR3 region has the DNA TGTGCCAGCAGCTCTAGCGCAGGGGGCGCGTTCGGGGAGCTGTTTTTT. This gives the protein CASSSSAGGAFGELFF. Looking up the rest from reference TRBV7-2 and TRBJ2-2 gives the full variable domain: GAGVSQSPSNKVTEKGKDVELRCDPISGHTALYWYRQSLGQGLEFLIYFQGNSAPDKSGLPSDRFSAERTGGSVSTLTIQRTQQEDSAVYLCASSSSAGGAFGELFFGEGSRLTVL.

This clonotype was seen many times. The chain recombines TRBV24-1 with TRBJ1-2, with D possibly TRBD1 on 5 matching bases. The CDR3 loop spans 15 amino acids. The V end lost 2 bases, the J end lost 6 bases, and 15 bases lay between the germline ends. The germline V gene encodes CDR1 KGHDR and CDR2 SFDVKD. The CDR3 region is CATSDSKGLSDGYTF. The CDR3 DNA follows: TGTGCCACCAGTGATTCGAAGGGACTATCGGATGGCTACACCTTC.

This clonotype turned up a few times. CDR3: CASGTSGRVSTDTQYF. Written as DNA, the CDR3 is TGTGCCAGCGGGACTAGCGGGAGGGTTAGCACAGATACGCAGTATTTT. This chain uses TRBV12-3 or TRBV12-4 with TRBJ2-3, with 16 positions matching TRBD2. The ends lost 8 bases at V and 0 bases at J; junction bases unmatched: 2. CDR3 size: 16 residues.

This clonotype was counted between two and nine times. The DNA for the CDR3 is TGTGCCAGCAGTCCCTTTAATTCACCCCTCCACTTT. Its translation is CASSPFNSPLHF. This chain uses TRBV6-1 with TRBJ1-6, with D hard to call. Trimming shortened V by 5 bases and J by 6 bases, and 5 bases separated the two germline ends. The length of the CDR3 is 12 residues. Germline-derived CDR1 and CDR2 are MNHNS and SASEGT.

V and J are TRBV6-1 and TRBJ1-5; D is unclear. This CDR3 has 17 amino acids. Germline V gene data show CDR1 as MNHNS and CDR2 as SASEGT. Trimming took 6 bases from V and 0 from J, leaving 18 bases between them. CDR3 DNA: TGTGCCAGCAGCCCGAAGGGAGGGTATTATAGCAATCAGCCCCAGCATTTT. Encoded protein: CASSPKGGYYSNQPQHF.

The chain recombines TRBV7-8 with TRBJ1-5; D is perhaps TRBD1 (5 bases). The V gene's germline CDR1 is SGHVS and CDR2 FQNEAQ. This CDR3 is built from 15 residues. V was shortened by 5 bases and J by 2 bases, with 13 bases between the two germline ends. The CDR3 DNA reads as TGTGCCAGCAGCAGGGGAGAGGGGCGCAATCAGCCCCAGCATTTT. As protein: CASSRGEGRNQPQHF.

This clonotype was recorded many times. V gene TRBV30 combines with J gene TRBJ2-5, with 12 bases that match TRBD2. From germline, CDR1 is GTSNPN and CDR2 SVGIG (reference sequence). The CDR3 has 17 amino acids. After removal of 2 bases from V and 3 bases from J, the junction contained 10 bases not matched to a gene. CDR3 sequence (DNA): TGTGCCTGGAGTTTTTTTAGGACTAGCGGGACTAAAGAGACCCAGTACTTC. Amino acids: CAWSFFRTSGTKETQYF.

The table lists this clonotype with many counts. Here the CDR3 DNA reads TGTGCCAGCAGTAGGACTGTCCTCCGAGATACGCAGTATTTT. This codes for CASSRTVLRDTQYF. V and J are TRBV2 and TRBJ2-3, with a weak D call TRBD2 (5 bases). CDR3 length: 14 residues. CDR1 is SNHLY, CDR2 FYNNEI, per germline. The V end was cut by 5 bases, the J end by 5 bases, with 14 bases between.

The rearrangement links TRBV7-2 to TRBJ2-3, with D unclear. CDR1 is SGHTA and CDR2 is FQGNSA in the germline V gene. This CDR3 has 12 residues. Trimming removed 2 bases at V and 7 bases at J, with 7 bases between. The DNA of the CDR3 is TGTGCCAGCAGCTTACGGACCAATACGCAGTATTTT. Translation: CASSLRTNTQYF.

In this sample, this clonotype turned up many times. The gene calls are TRBV2 and TRBJ2-7; D remains unclear. Looked up from germline, CDR1 is SNHLY and CDR2 is FYNNEI. V shed 7 bases and J shed 5 bases, with 6 bases lying between them. There are 10 residues in the CDR3. The CDR3 loop is CASTLNEQYF. The CDR3 bases are TGTGCCAGCACCCTCAACGAGCAGTACTTC.

This clonotype was recorded many times. The chain links TRBV10-3 to TRBJ2-7, with TRBD1 as a possible D gene (6 bases). The germline gives CDR1 ENHRY, CDR2 SYGVKD. There are 13 residues in the CDR3. V dropped 6 bases and J dropped 5 bases, with 14 bases sitting between them. CDR3 sequence: CAISRDTLNEQYF. CDR3 nucleotide sequence: TGTGCCATCAGCCGGGACACTTTAAACGAGCAGTACTTC.

This clonotype occurred a few times. The chain joins TRBV18 to TRBJ2-2; 8 bases are shared with TRBD1. V lost 0 bases, J lost 8 bases, and 8 bases stayed unmatched. Germline CDR1 is KGHSH and CDR2 is LQKENI. The CDR3 is made up of 16 amino acids. The CDR3 loop is CASSPPGQVGTGELFF. Written as DNA, the CDR3 is TGTGCCAGCTCACCACCGGGACAGGTCGGGACAGGGGAGCTGTTTTTT. The whole variable domain, filled in from reference TRBV18 and TRBJ2-2, reads NAGVMQNPRHLVRRRGQEARLRCSPMKGHSHVYWYRQLPEEGLKFMVYLQKENIIDESGMPKERFSAEFPKEGPSILRIQQVVRGDSAAYFCASSPPGQVGTGELFFGEGSRLTVL.

The chain employs TRBV11-2 and TRBJ2-1; D ambiguous. CDR3 length: 13 amino acids. Trimming took off 3 bases at V and 12 bases at J, with 15 bases between the two ends. Per the germline V gene, CDR1 is SGHAT and CDR2 is FQNNGV. The CDR3 region is CASSLALWSPQFF. DNA of the CDR3: TGTGCCAGCAGCTTGGCCCTGTGGAGTCCGCAGTTCTTC.

This clonotype was recorded many times. This chain connects TRBV15 to TRBJ2-7; weak D call: TRBD1 (5 bases). The V end lost 0 bases, the J end lost 4 bases, and 13 bases lay between the germline ends. Per the germline V gene, CDR1 is LNHNV and CDR2 is YYDKDF (reference sequence). This CDR3 spans 15 amino acids. The CDR3 loop reads CATSRDRDRRYEQYF. CDR3 sequence (DNA): TGTGCCACCAGCAGAGATCGAGACAGAAGATACGAGCAGTACTTC.

This chain links TRBV7-9 with TRBJ2-1; 7 bases line up with TRBD2. V was pared by 5 bases and J by 12 bases, with 16 bases of the junction left unmatched. Looked up from germline, CDR1 is SEHNR and CDR2 is FQNEAQ (reference sequence). This CDR3 is 15 amino acids long. The CDR3 loop is CASSATGTKTVWQFF. As DNA, the CDR3 is TGTGCCAGCAGCGCGACCGGGACTAAGACGGTTTGGCAGTTCTTC.

The V gene is TRBV28, the J gene TRBJ2-7; 9 bases map to TRBD1. V shed 2 bases, J shed 3 bases, and the junction held 5 bases outside the gene matches. This CDR3 comprises 15 residues. Germline CDR1 reads MDHEN; CDR2 reads SYDVKM. CDR3 bases: TGTGCCAGCAGTTTAAAAGACAGGGGGGACTACGAGCAGTACTTC. It is translated as CASSLKDRGDYEQYF. Supplemented by reference TRBV28 and TRBJ2-7, the full variable domain reads DVKVTQSSRYLVKRTGEKVFLECVQDMDHENMFWYRQDPGLGLRLIYFSYDVKMKEKGDIPEGYSVSREKKERFSLILESASTNQTSMYLCASSLKDRGDYEQYFGPGTRLTVT.